A single sample gave rise to the 4 T cell receptor beta chains below, sequenced in a study of cytomegalovirus exposure and HLA in healthy donors. Sequencing used immunoSEQ multiplex PCR; TCRdb keeps in-frame clones, though not all of them. Of around 250,000 clones in the sample, roughly 89% were seen once. Sequencing was performed on PBMCs. The source of these receptors is a woman aged 18-30 years in good health and CMV-seronegative.

The chain links TRBV4-1 to TRBJ1-4; D is possibly TRBD1 (5 bases). The germline gives CDR1 MGHRA, CDR2 YSYEKL. V shed 1 base and J shed 15 bases, with 18 bases lying between them. The CDR3 runs to 14 residues. The CDR3 nucleotides are TGCGCCAGCAGCCAAGTAGGAGGGGAAGGGAGGTTGTTTTTT. This encodes CASSQVGGEGRLFF.

The chain joins TRBV4-1 to TRBJ1-1; maybe TRBD1 (6 bases). V was shortened by 3 bases and J by 1 base, with 18 bases between the two germline ends. The length of the CDR3 is 17 residues. Germline V gene lookup returns CDR1 MGHRA and CDR2 YSYEKL. CDR3 nucleotide sequence: TGCGCCAGCAGCCACCTATCTACCGGGACAAAGAACACTGAAGCTTTCTTT. Translating gives CASSHLSTGTKNTEAFF.

V usage is TRBV7-6 and J usage is TRBJ1-1; 7 bases are shared with TRBD1. CDR3 size: 14 residues. In germline, CDR1 is SGHVS, CDR2 FNYEAQ. J was trimmed by 0 bases and V by 5 bases; bases with no gene match: 3. The CDR3 coding sequence is TGTGCCAGCAGCCCGGACAGGTTGAACACTGAAGCTTTCTTT. It encodes CASSPDRLNTEAFF.

The J gene is TRBJ1-5, the V gene TRBV27; 7 nucleotides match TRBD1. The CDR3 has 14 amino acids. CDR1 is MNHEY, CDR2 SMNVEV, per germline (reference sequence). V lost 5 bases and J lost 5; bases outside the gene matches: 6. The CDR3 DNA reads as TGTGCCAGCAGTACCCGGGACAGCTATCAGCCCCAGCATTTT. This translates into CASSTRDSYQPQHF.